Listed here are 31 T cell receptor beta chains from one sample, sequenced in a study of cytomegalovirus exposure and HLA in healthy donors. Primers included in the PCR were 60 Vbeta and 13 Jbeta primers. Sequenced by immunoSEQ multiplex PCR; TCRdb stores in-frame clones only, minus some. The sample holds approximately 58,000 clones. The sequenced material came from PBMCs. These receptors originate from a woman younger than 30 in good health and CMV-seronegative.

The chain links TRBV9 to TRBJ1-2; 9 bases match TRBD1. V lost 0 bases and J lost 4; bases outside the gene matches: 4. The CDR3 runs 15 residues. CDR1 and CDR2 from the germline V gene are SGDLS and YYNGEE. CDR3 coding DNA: TGTGCCAGCAGCGTAGAACAGGGGGCCTCCTATGGCTACACCTTC. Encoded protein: CASSVEQGASYGYTF.

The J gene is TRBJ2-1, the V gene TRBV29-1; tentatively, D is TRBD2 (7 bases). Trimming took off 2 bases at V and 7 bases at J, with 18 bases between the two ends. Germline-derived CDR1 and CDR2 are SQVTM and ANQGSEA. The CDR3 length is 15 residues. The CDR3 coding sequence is TGCAGCGTTGAAATCGGCGGGGGCCCCGGGAATGAGCAGTTCTTC. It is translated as CSVEIGGGPGNEQFF.

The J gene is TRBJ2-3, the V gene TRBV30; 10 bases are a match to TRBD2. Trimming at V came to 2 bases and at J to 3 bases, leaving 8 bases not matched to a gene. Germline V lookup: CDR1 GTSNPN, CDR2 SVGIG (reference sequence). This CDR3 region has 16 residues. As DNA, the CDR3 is TGTGCCTGGAGTAGGACTAGCGGCCCCGGGACAGATACGCAGTATTTT. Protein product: CAWSRTSGPGTDTQYF.

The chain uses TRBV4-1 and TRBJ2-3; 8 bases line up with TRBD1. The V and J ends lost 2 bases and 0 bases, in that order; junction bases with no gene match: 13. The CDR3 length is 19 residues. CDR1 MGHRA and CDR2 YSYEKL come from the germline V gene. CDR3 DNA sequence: TGCGCCAGCAGCCAAACCCCCAAGGGCGGGACAGGTAGCACAGATACGCAGTATTTT. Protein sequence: CASSQTPKGGTGSTDTQYF.

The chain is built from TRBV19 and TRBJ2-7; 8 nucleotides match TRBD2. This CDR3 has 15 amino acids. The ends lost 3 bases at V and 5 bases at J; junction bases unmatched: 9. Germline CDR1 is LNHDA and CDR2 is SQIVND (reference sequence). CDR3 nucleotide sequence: TGTGCCAGTAGTATGGGAGGACTAGCTTCGAACGAGCAGTACTTC. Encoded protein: CASSMGGLASNEQYF.

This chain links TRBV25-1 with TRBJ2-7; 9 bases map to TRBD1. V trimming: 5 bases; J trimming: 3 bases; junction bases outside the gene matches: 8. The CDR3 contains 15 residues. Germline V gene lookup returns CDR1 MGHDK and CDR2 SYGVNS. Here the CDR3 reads CASSNRDRDLYEQYF. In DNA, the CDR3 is TGTGCCAGCAGTAACCGGGACAGGGACCTCTACGAGCAGTACTTC.

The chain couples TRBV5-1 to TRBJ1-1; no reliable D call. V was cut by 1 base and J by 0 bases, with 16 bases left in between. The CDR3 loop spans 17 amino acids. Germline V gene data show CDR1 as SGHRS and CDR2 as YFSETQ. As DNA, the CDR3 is TGCGCCAGCAGCTTGAATCCGAGAGGGCGGATGAACACTGAAGCTTTCTTT. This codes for CASSLNPRGRMNTEAFF. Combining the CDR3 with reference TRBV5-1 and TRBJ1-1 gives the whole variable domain KAGVTQTPRYLIKTRGQQVTLSCSPISGHRSVSWYQQTPGQGLQFLFEYFSETQRNKGNFPGRFSGRQFSNSRSEMNVSTLELGDSALYLCASSLNPRGRMNTEAFFGQGTRLTVV.

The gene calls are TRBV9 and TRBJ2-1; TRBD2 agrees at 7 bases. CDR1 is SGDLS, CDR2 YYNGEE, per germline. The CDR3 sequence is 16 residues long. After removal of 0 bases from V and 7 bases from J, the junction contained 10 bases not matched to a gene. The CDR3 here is CASSVGGRRAGNEQFF. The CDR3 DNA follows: TGTGCCAGCAGCGTAGGGGGTAGACGAGCGGGGAATGAGCAGTTCTTC.

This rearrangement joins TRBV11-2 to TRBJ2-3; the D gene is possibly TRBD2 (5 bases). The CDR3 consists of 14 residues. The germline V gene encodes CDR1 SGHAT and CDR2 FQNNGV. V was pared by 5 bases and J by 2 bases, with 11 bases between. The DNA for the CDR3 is TGTGCCAGCAGCCCGGCGGAGGCCACAGATACGCAGTATTTT. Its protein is CASSPAEATDTQYF. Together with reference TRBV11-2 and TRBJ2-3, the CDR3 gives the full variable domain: EAGVAQSPRYKIIEKRQSVAFWCNPISGHATLYWYQQILGQGPKLLIQFQNNGVVDDSQLPKDRFSAERLKGVDSTLKIQPAKLEDSAVYLCASSPAEATDTQYFGPGTRLTVL.

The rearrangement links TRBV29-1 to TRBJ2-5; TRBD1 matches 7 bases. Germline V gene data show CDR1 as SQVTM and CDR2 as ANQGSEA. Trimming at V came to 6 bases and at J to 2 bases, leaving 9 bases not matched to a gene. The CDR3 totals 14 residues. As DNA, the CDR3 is TGCAGCGTCCCCTGGACAGGCCCACAAGAGACCCAGTACTTC. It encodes CSVPWTGPQETQYF.

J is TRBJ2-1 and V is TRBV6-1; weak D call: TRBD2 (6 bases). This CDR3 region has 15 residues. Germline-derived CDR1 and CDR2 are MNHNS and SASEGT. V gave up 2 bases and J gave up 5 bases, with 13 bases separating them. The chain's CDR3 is CASSEKAGGDNEQFF. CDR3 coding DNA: TGTGCCAGCAGTGAAAAAGCGGGCGGAGACAATGAGCAGTTCTTC.

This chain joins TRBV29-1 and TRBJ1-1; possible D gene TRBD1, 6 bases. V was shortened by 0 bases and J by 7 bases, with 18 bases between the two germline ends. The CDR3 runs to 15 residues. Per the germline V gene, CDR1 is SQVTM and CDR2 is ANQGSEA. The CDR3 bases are TGCAGCGTTGAAGATTTCTTCCAGGCCAGGGGTGAAGCTTTCTTT. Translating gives CSVEDFFQARGEAFF. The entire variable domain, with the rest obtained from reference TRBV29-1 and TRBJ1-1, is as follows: SAVISQKPSRDICQRGTSLTIQCQVDSQVTMMFWYRQQPGQSLTLIATANQGSEATYESGFVIDKFPISRPNLTFSTLTVSNMSPEDSSIYLCSVEDFFQARGEAFFGQGTRLTVV.

CDR3 in DNA: TGTGCCAGCAGTTACAGTGGGGAGACCCAGTACTTC. Translation gives CASSYSGETQYF. The genes are TRBV27 and TRBJ2-5; no clear D. CDR1 and CDR2 (germline): MNHEY, SMNVEV (reference sequence). Trimming shortened V by 4 bases and J by 5 bases, and 8 bases separated the two germline ends. The CDR3 covers 12 residues.

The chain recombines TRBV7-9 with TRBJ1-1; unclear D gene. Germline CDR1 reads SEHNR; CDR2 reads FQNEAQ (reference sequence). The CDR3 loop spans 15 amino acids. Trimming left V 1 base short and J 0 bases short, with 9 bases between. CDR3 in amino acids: CASSLDTQMNTEAFF. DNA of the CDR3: TGTGCCAGCAGCTTAGATACACAGATGAACACTGAAGCTTTCTTT.

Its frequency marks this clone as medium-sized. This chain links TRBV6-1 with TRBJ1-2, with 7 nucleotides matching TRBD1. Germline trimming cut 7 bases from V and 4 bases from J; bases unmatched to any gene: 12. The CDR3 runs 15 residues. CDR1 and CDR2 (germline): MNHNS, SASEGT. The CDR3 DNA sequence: TGTGCCAGCAACGACAGAGGGGACAGTGGCTATGGCTACACCTTC. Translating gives CASNDRGDSGYGYTF.

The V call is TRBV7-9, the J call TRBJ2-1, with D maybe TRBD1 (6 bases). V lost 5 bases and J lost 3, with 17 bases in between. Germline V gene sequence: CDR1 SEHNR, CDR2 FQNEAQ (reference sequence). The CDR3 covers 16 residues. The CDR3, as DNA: TGTGCCAGCAGCCCCATGAGGGGGAAGAACTACAATGAGCAGTTCTTC. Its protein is CASSPMRGKNYNEQFF.

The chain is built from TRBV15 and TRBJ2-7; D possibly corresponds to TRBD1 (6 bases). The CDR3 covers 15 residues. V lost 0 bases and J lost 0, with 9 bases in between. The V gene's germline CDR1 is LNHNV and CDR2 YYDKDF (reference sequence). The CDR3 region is CATSREPGVSYEQYF. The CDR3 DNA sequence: TGTGCCACCAGCAGAGAACCAGGGGTCTCCTACGAGCAGTACTTC. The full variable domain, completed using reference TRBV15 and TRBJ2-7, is DAMVIQNPRYQVTQFGKPVTLSCSQTLNHNVMYWYQQKSSQAPKLLFHYYDKDFNNEADTPDNFQSRRPNTSFCFLDIRSPGLGDTAMYLCATSREPGVSYEQYFGPGTRLTVT.

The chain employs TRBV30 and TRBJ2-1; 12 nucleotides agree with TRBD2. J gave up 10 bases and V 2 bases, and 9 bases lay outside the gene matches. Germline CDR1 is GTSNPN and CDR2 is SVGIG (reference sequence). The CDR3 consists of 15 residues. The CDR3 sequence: CAWSRLAGARVEQFF. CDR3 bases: TGTGCCTGGAGTAGACTAGCGGGGGCCCGGGTGGAGCAGTTCTTC.

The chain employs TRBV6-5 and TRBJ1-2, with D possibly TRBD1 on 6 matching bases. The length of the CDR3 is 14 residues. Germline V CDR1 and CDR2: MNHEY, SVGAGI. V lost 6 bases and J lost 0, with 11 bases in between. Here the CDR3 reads CASSWTATNYGYTF. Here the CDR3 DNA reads TGTGCCAGCAGCTGGACAGCCACTAACTATGGCTACACCTTC.

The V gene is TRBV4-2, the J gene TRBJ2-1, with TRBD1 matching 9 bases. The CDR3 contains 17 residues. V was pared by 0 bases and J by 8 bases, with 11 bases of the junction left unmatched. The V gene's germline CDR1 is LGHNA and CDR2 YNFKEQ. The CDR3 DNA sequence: TGTGCCAGCAGCCAAGATCCGGGGACAGGGTATGGGGATGAGCAGTTCTTC. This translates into CASSQDPGTGYGDEQFF.

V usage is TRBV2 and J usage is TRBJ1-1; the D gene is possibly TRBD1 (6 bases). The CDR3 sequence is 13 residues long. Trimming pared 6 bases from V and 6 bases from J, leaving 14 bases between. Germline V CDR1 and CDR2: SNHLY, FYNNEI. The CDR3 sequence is CASRLTGRSEAFF. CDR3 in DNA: TGTGCCAGCAGGCTCACAGGGAGATCTGAAGCTTTCTTT.

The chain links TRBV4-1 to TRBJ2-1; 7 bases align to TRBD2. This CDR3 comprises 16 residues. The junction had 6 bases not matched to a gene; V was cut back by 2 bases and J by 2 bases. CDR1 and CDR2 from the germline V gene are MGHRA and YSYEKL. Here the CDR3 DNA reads TGCGCCAGCAGCCAACATAGCCTAGCGGCCTACAATGAGCAGTTCTTC. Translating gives CASSQHSLAAYNEQFF.

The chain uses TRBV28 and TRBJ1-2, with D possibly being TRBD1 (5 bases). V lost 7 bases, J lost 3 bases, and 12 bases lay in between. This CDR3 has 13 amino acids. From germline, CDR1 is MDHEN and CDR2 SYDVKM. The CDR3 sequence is CASMVTGDYGYTF. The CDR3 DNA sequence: TGTGCCAGCATGGTGACGGGGGACTATGGCTACACCTTC.

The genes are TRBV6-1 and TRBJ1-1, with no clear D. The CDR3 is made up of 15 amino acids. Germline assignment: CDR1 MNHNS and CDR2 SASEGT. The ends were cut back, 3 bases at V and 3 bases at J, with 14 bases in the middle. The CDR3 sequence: CASSDSKELYTEAFF. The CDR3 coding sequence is TGTGCCAGCAGTGATAGTAAGGAGCTCTACACTGAAGCTTTCTTT.

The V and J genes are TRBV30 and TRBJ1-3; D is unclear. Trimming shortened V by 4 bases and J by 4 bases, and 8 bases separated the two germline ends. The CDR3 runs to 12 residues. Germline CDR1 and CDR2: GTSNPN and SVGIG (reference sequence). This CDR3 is CAWTPGGNTIYF. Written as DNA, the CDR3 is TGTGCCTGGACACCGGGAGGAAACACCATATATTTT.

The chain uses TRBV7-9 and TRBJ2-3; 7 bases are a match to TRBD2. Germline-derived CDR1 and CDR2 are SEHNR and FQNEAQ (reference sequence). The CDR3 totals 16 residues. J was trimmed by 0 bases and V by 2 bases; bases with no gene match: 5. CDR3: CASSLWAGESTDTQYF. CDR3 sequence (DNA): TGTGCCAGCAGCTTATGGGCGGGAGAGAGCACAGATACGCAGTATTTT.

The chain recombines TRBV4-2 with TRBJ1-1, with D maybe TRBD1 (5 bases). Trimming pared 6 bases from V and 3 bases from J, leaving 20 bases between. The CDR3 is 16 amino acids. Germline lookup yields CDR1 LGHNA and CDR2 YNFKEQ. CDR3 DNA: TGTGCCAGCAGTCCCGCAACGGGGTGGGGGGACACTGAAGCTTTCTTT. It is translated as CASSPATGWGDTEAFF.

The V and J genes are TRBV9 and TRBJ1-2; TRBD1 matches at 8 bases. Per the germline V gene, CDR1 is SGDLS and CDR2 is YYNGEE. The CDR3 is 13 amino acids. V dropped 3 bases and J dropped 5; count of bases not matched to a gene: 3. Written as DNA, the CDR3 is TGTGCCAGCAGCGAAGGGACAGGTTATGGCTACACCTTC. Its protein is CASSEGTGYGYTF.

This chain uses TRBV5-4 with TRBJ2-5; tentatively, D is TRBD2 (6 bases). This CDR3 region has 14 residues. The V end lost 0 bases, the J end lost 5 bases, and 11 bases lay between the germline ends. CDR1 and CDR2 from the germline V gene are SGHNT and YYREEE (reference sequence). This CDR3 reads CASSLGGTGETQYF. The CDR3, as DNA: TGTGCCAGCAGCTTGGGCGGGACGGGGGAGACCCAGTACTTC.

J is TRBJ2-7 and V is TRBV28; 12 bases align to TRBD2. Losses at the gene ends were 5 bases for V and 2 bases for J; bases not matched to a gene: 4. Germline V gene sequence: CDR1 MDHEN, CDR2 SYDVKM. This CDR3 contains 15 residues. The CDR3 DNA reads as TGTGCCAGCAGTCTCCGACTAGCGGGGGCCTACGAGCAGTACTTC. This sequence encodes CASSLRLAGAYEQYF.

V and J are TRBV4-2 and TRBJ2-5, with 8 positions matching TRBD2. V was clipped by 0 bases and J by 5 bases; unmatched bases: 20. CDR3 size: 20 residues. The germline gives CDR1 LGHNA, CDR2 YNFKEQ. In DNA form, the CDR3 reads TGTGCCAGCAGCCAAGAGTCTTGGGCAGCGGGAGTAATAGAAAGGGAGACCCAGTACTTC. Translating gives CASSQESWAAGVIERETQYF.